These 23 T cell receptor beta chains originate from one sample sequenced in a study of memory CD4+ T cells and cytomegalovirus serostatus. Sequencing used immunoSEQ multiplex PCR; TCRdb keeps in-frame clones, though not all of them. The sample carries 35,000 to 50,000 clones, 79% recorded once. The sort gate was single viable CD3+CD4+CD8-CD45RO+ cells for memory CD4+ T cells. The sequenced sample consisted of memory CD4+ T cells from blood. The receptors here all came from an adult in good health and CMV-seronegative.

The V gene is TRBV11-3, the J gene TRBJ2-1; a possible D gene is TRBD2 (7 bases). This CDR3 is 14 amino acids long. Trimming took 3 bases from V and 5 from J, leaving 11 bases between them. Germline CDR1 and CDR2: SGHNT and YENEEA. The CDR3 nucleotides read TGTGCCAGCAGCTTGGGGGGGCTGGACAATGAGCAGTTCTTC. Translation: CASSLGGLDNEQFF.

The V and J genes are TRBV2 and TRBJ1-3; D gene uncertain. This CDR3 contains 13 residues. V lost 7 bases to trimming and J lost 2 bases, with 9 bases between them. Germline V gene sequence: CDR1 SNHLY, CDR2 FYNNEI. CDR3 DNA: TGTGCCAGCATGGAGGAGACTGGAAACACCATATATTTT. Protein sequence: CASMEETGNTIYF.

This clone was observed a few times. The chain recombines TRBV19 with TRBJ1-3; D gene uncertain. This CDR3 has 16 residues. Germline CDR1 is LNHDA and CDR2 is SQIVND (reference sequence). V dropped 5 bases and J dropped 0 bases, with 14 bases sitting between them. The CDR3 loop is CASSPRVLISGNTIYF. The CDR3 DNA follows: TGTGCCAGTAGTCCACGGGTCCTTATCTCTGGAAACACCATATATTTT.

This chain uses TRBV6-5 with TRBJ1-5; 9 bases agree with TRBD1. From germline, CDR1 is MNHEY and CDR2 SVGAGI. This CDR3 is 14 amino acids long. The junction had 11 bases not matched to a gene; V was cut back by 6 bases and J by 11 bases. The CDR3 coding sequence is TGTGCCAGCAGAGGGACAGGGCGGGGTCTCTCCCAGCATTTT. As protein: CASRGTGRGLSQHF.

The chain's CDR3 is CASSPGLAGDSGELFF. CDR3 bases: TGCGCCAGCAGCCCGGGACTAGCGGGAGATTCCGGGGAGCTGTTTTTT. The chain recombines TRBV5-1 with TRBJ2-2; TRBD2 matches at 14 bases. Germline trimming cut 4 bases from V and 6 bases from J; bases unmatched to any gene: 5. The CDR3 covers 16 residues. The germline gives CDR1 SGHRS, CDR2 YFSETQ. Looking up the rest from reference TRBV5-1 and TRBJ2-2 gives the full variable domain: KAGVTQTPRYLIKTRGQQVTLSCSPISGHRSVSWYQQTPGQGLQFLFEYFSETQRNKGNFPGRFSGRQFSNSRSEMNVSTLELGDSALYLCASSPGLAGDSGELFFGEGSRLTVL.

V and J are TRBV5-1 and TRBJ2-1; maybe TRBD1 (5 bases). V lost 5 bases and J 10 bases, leaving 19 bases between the germline ends. The CDR3 covers 14 residues. Germline values: CDR1 SGHRS, CDR2 YFSETQ. The CDR3 sequence is CASRVTQGISEQFF. CDR3 nucleotide sequence: TGCGCCAGCAGAGTAACGCAGGGTATCAGCGAGCAGTTCTTC.

This chain links TRBV4-1 with TRBJ2-2, with TRBD2 identical over 8 bases. V lost 2 bases, J lost 2 bases, and 7 bases stayed unmatched. The CDR3 length is 17 residues. The germline V gene has CDR1 MGHRA and CDR2 YSYEKL. CDR3 residues: CASSQLGRALNTGELFF. The CDR3 bases are TGCGCCAGCAGCCAACTCGGGAGGGCCCTAAACACCGGGGAGCTGTTTTTT.

This clone is a singleton in its sample. The chain is built from TRBV30 and TRBJ2-5, with 11 bases lining up with TRBD1. The end of the DNA is better explained by TRBJ2-7, so the J call may be wrong. Germline CDR1 and CDR2: GTSNPN and SVGIG (reference sequence). This CDR3 is built from 15 residues. The chain's CDR3 is CAWQRTGGNLAEQYF. The CDR3 DNA follows: TGTGCCTGGCAGCGGACAGGGGGCAATTTAGCCGAGCAGTACTTC.

The chain employs TRBV7-2 and TRBJ2-1, with D possibly TRBD2 on 5 matching bases. The CDR3 loop spans 16 amino acids. V lost 7 bases and J 4 bases, leaving 20 bases between the germline ends. Germline V gives CDR1 SGHTA, CDR2 FQGNSA. CDR3 loop: CASTPLGGGRYNEQFF. The CDR3 region has the DNA TGTGCCAGCACCCCCTTAGGTGGCGGGCGATACAATGAGCAGTTCTTC.

The rearrangement joins TRBV6-5 to TRBJ1-1, with 7 bases fitting TRBD1. The length of the CDR3 is 16 residues. Germline lookup yields CDR1 MNHEY and CDR2 SVGAGI. The junction had 9 bases not matched to a gene; V was cut back by 4 bases and J by 1 base. CDR3 sequence: CASSFNRGLGNTEAFF. CDR3 bases: TGTGCCAGCAGTTTTAACAGGGGACTGGGGAACACTGAAGCTTTCTTT.

V and J are TRBV5-1 and TRBJ2-2; a weak D match, TRBD2 (5 bases). V dropped 7 bases and J dropped 2 bases, with 21 bases sitting between them. Per the germline V gene, CDR1 is SGHRS and CDR2 is YFSETQ. CDR3 length: 17 residues. The CDR3 is CASRTDGGRGNTGELFF. Written as DNA, the CDR3 is TGCGCCAGCCGAACGGACGGAGGACGAGGAAACACCGGGGAGCTGTTTTTT. Filled out from reference TRBV5-1 and TRBJ2-2, the complete variable domain reads KAGVTQTPRYLIKTRGQQVTLSCSPISGHRSVSWYQQTPGQGLQFLFEYFSETQRNKGNFPGRFSGRQFSNSRSEMNVSTLELGDSALYLCASRTDGGRGNTGELFFGEGSRLTVL.

The J gene is TRBJ2-7, the V gene TRBV5-6; 7 positions agree with TRBD1. V trimming: 0 bases; J trimming: 3 bases; junction bases outside the gene matches: 15. The germline gives CDR1 SGHDT, CDR2 YYEEEE. The CDR3 is made up of 18 amino acids. The CDR3 DNA follows: TGTGCCAGCAGCTTGGCCTTTGGACAGGACGTCTCAGTCTACGAGCAGTACTTC. Translated: CASSLAFGQDVSVYEQYF. Full variable domain (remainder filled in from reference TRBV5-6 and TRBJ2-7): DAGVTQSPTHLIKTRGQQVTLRCSPKSGHDTVSWYQQALGQGPQFIFQYYEEEERQRGNFPDRFSGHQFPNYSSELNVNALLLGDSALYLCASSLAFGQDVSVYEQYFGPGTRLTVT.

This rearrangement joins TRBV5-5 to TRBJ1-2; weak D call: TRBD1 (5 bases). V lost 0 bases, J lost 8 bases, and 14 bases lay in between. The CDR3 covers 14 residues. Per germline, CDR1 SGHKS and CDR2 YYEKEE (reference sequence). The CDR3, as DNA: TGTGCCAGCAGCTTGGCCCCCACAGGTGGAGGCTACACCTTC. As protein: CASSLAPTGGGYTF.

The chain has TRBV5-4 and TRBJ1-2; D is uncertain. The CDR3 has 14 residues. CDR1 is SGHNT, CDR2 YYREEE, per germline (reference sequence). Deletions cut 4 bases from V and 1 base from J, with 11 bases between. CDR3 DNA sequence: TGTGCCAGCAGCGGCACTACAGTTAACTATGGCTACACCTTC. Amino acid sequence: CASSGTTVNYGYTF.

This chain uses TRBV9 with TRBJ2-1; 8 positions agree with TRBD2. The CDR3 is 15 residues long. The junction had 10 bases not matched to a gene; V was cut back by 4 bases and J by 7 bases. Germline CDR1 is SGDLS and CDR2 is YYNGEE. The CDR3 loop is CASSSSGETLNEQFF. CDR3 in DNA: TGTGCCAGCAGCAGTAGCGGGGAGACATTAAATGAGCAGTTCTTC.

The chain is built from TRBV6-5 and TRBJ1-2, with D unclear. The CDR3 spans 11 residues. Germline V gene lookup returns CDR1 MNHEY and CDR2 SVGAGI. Trimming cost V 4 bases and J 2 bases, with 2 bases left between them. The CDR3 is CASSSNYGYTF. As DNA, the CDR3 is TGTGCCAGCAGTTCCAACTATGGCTACACCTTC.

The rearrangement links TRBV6-6 to TRBJ2-1; 7 bases are shared with TRBD1. The CDR3 is 13 residues long. The V and J ends lost 6 bases and 6 bases, in that order; junction bases with no gene match: 5. Germline CDR1 is MNHNY and CDR2 is SVGAGI (reference sequence). This CDR3 reads CASSIAGGNEQFF. In DNA form, the CDR3 reads TGTGCCAGCAGCATTGCAGGGGGCAATGAGCAGTTCTTC.

The chain has TRBV6-5 and TRBJ1-4; D unclear. Germline V gene sequence: CDR1 MNHEY, CDR2 SVGAGI. The CDR3 spans 15 residues. V lost 2 bases and J 4 bases, leaving 11 bases between the germline ends. The CDR3 DNA sequence: TGTGCCAGCAGTTACAGGCGCGGGAATAATGAAAAACTGTTTTTT. Its translation: CASSYRRGNNEKLFF.

This sequence joins TRBV7-6 and TRBJ1-1, with 9 bases identical to TRBD1. Germline CDR1 is SGHVS and CDR2 is FNYEAQ. Losses at the gene ends were 5 bases for V and 7 bases for J; bases not matched to a gene: 8. The CDR3 covers 14 residues. The CDR3 sequence is CASSPGTGRGEAFF. The DNA of the CDR3 is TGTGCCAGCAGCCCTGGGACAGGGCGAGGTGAAGCTTTCTTT.

V usage is TRBV11-3 and J usage is TRBJ2-1, with 8 bases fitting TRBD2. Losses at the gene ends were 4 bases for V and 9 bases for J; bases not matched to a gene: 11. The CDR3 is made up of 15 amino acids. CDR1 SGHNT and CDR2 YENEEA come from the germline V gene. In nucleotides, the CDR3 is TGTGCCAGCAGCTCCAGGAGCGGCGGGAGGAGTGAGCAGTTCTTC. This encodes CASSSRSGGRSEQFF.

The chain combines TRBV5-1 with TRBJ2-7; perhaps TRBD1 as D (6 bases). Germline assignment: CDR1 SGHRS and CDR2 YFSETQ. This CDR3 has 14 residues. The V end was cut by 0 bases, the J end by 5 bases, with 12 bases between. The CDR3 DNA follows: TGCGCCAGCAGCTTGGAGCCAGGGGTGGACGAGCAGTACTTC. Protein product: CASSLEPGVDEQYF.

The rearrangement joins TRBV2 to TRBJ1-3, with D unclear. Germline values: CDR1 SNHLY, CDR2 FYNNEI. The CDR3 runs 12 residues. V dropped 8 bases and J dropped 3 bases, with 8 bases sitting between them. The CDR3 reads CASSRSGNTIYF. The CDR3 nucleotides read TGTGCCAGCTCGAGGAGTGGAAACACCATATATTTT.

V is TRBV6-5 and J is TRBJ2-3, with 8 bases fitting TRBD1. With 0 bases clipped from V and 13 bases from J, the junction kept 3 bases outside the gene matches. This CDR3 comprises 12 residues. The germline gives CDR1 MNHEY, CDR2 SVGAGI. Here the CDR3 reads CASSYSTGDEYF. The CDR3 DNA reads as TGTGCCAGCAGTTACTCGACAGGGGATGAGTATTTT.